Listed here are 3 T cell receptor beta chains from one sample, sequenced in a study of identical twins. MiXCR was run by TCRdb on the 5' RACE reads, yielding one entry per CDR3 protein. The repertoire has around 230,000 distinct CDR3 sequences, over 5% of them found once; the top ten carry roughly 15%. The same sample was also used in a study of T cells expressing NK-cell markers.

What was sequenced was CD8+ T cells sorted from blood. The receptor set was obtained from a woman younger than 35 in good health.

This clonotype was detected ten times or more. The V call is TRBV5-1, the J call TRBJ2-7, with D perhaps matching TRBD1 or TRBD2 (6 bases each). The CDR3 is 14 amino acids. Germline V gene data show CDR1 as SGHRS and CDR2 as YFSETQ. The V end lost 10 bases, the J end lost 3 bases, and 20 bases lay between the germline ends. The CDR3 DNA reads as TGCGCCTTCCTCTCCCCCGGGGGCGACTACGAGCAGTACTTC. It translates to CAFLSPGGDYEQYF.

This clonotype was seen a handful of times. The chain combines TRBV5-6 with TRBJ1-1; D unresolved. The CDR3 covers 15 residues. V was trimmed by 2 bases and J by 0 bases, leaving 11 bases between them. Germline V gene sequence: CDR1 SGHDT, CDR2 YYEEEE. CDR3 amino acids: CASSFDDGMNTEAFF. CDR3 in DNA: TGTGCCAGCAGCTTCGACGACGGAATGAACACTGAAGCTTTCTTT.

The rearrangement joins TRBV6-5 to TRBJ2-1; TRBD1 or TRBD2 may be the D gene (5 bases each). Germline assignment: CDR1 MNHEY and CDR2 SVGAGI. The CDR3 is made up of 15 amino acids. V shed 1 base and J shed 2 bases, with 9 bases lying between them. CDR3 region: CASSYYGAPYNEQFF. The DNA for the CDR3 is TGTGCCAGCAGTTACTACGGGGCCCCCTACAATGAGCAGTTCTTC.